This TCR beta chain was retrieved from a study of T cells after yellow fever vaccination. Whole-study findings and limits: Among all clonotypes, a small share was observed in both CD4 and CD8 compartments. Once the booster was given, most primary-vaccination clones reappeared, at 95% to 97% for CD4 and 88% for CD8. It was the secondary response that reached its peak faster, day 5 versus 15, but it was weaker.

This CDR3 contains 14 residues. The V gene lost 0 bases and the J gene lost 8 bases, with 13 bases spanning the gap. In germline, CDR1 is MNHEY, CDR2 SVGAGI. Only a few counts were recorded for this clonotype. Its target is unknown. Universal primer sites and UMIs were introduced during 5'RACE template-switching synthesis of TCR cDNA. TCRdb redid the calling of the 5' RACE reads with MiXCR, one entry per CDR3 protein. The table records over 150,000 distinct CDR3 sequences, 6% to 7.5% of them present only once. The TCR comes from a man aged 18 to 30 who received the YFV17D yellow fever vaccine. The sample here was CD4+ T cells sorted from PBMCs, taken roughly 5 days after the first yellow fever vaccination. The J gene is TRBJ1-2, the V gene TRBV6-5, with D maybe TRBD1 (6 bases). In nucleotides, the CDR3 is TGTGCCAGCAGTTACTCGTCAGGGGCTGTGGGCTACACCTTC. Translation: CASSYSSGAVGYTF.